These 13 T cell receptor beta chains were all obtained from the same sample, sequenced in a study of read filtering for tumor transcriptome and immune sequencing. From about 0.4 ug of RNA, a library with molecular barcoded alpha/delta and beta/gamma adaptors was made. TCRdb redid the calling of the reads with MiXCR, one entry per CDR3 protein. The table shows about 130,000 distinct CDR3 sequences, with 10% to 15% occurring only once. Sample: a population of CD138-negative cells sorted from bone marrow. The receptors derive from a donor at least 40 years old with multiple myeloma.

This clonotype showed up many times. The CDR3 DNA reads as TGTGCCAGCAGTTTTTTAGGGACAGAGACTCCTTTCTTT. The encoded protein is CASSFLGTETPFF. V is TRBV28 and J is TRBJ1-1; 7 bases are a match to TRBD1. Germline-derived CDR1 and CDR2 are MDHEN and SYDVKM. The CDR3 contains 13 residues. The V and J ends lost 3 bases and 12 bases, in that order; junction bases with no gene match: 10. The full variable domain, rest sourced from reference TRBV28 and TRBJ1-1, is DVKVTQSSRYLVKRTGEKVFLECVQDMDHENMFWYRQDPGLGLRLIYFSYDVKMKEKGDIPEGYSVSREKKERFSLILESASTNQTSMYLCASSFLGTETPFFGQGTRLTVV.

The table lists this clonotype with many counts. The rearrangement links TRBV27 to TRBJ2-3, with a tentative D call TRBD2 (6 bases). V gave up 6 bases and J gave up 0 bases, with 19 bases separating them. The germline V gene encodes CDR1 MNHEY and CDR2 SMNVEV (reference sequence). The CDR3 sequence is 17 residues long. This CDR3 reads CASRPPLGTLSTDTQYF. CDR3 bases: TGTGCCAGCAGGCCTCCCCTCGGGACTCTGAGCACAGATACGCAGTATTTT.

Many counts were recorded for this clonotype. The chain uses TRBV10-3 and TRBJ2-5; 11 bases are shared with TRBD2. Trimming removed 6 bases from V and 4 bases from J; junction bases left unmatched: 7. There are 15 residues in the CDR3. Germline-derived CDR1 and CDR2 are ENHRY and SYGVKD. The CDR3 loop reads CAISPGLAGTETQYF. As DNA, the CDR3 is TGTGCCATCAGCCCTGGACTAGCGGGCACAGAGACCCAGTACTTC.

This clonotype occurred many times. This chain connects TRBV5-1 to TRBJ2-3; D possibly uses TRBD1 or TRBD2 (5 bases each). Trimming took 4 bases from V and 8 from J, leaving 23 bases between them. Looked up from germline, CDR1 is SGHRS and CDR2 is YFSETQ. CDR3 length: 16 amino acids. The CDR3 loop is CASSLPVGAGSGTQYF. In nucleotides, the CDR3 is TGCGCCAGCAGCCTTCCTGTCGGGGCAGGGAGCGGTACGCAGTATTTT.

Remarks on this clonotype: The missing conserved phenylalanine or tryptophan at the end of this CDR3 makes a read error likely. The genes are TRBV28 and TRBJ2-5; D uncertain. The CDR3 has 11 residues. V lost 8 bases to trimming and J lost 9 bases, with 13 bases between them. Germline CDR1 reads MDHEN; CDR2 reads SYDVKM. CDR3 amino acids: CASSGPPAQYS. The CDR3 coding sequence is TGTGCCAGCTCCGGACCCCCCGCCCAGTACTCC.

This clonotype occurred many times. The CDR3 loop is CASSIRDRGGAFF. The CDR3 DNA is TGTGCCAGCAGTATCCGGGACAGGGGAGGAGCTTTCTTT. The chain joins TRBV6-1 to TRBJ1-1; TRBD1 matches 10 bases. CDR1 is MNHNS and CDR2 is SASEGT in the germline V gene. This CDR3 has 13 residues. J lost 10 bases, V lost 5 bases, and 7 bases had no gene match.

This clonotype was seen at least ten times. This chain joins TRBV28 and TRBJ2-2, with D perhaps TRBD1 (6 bases). Germline V CDR1 and CDR2: MDHEN, SYDVKM. Between the trimmed V and J ends, which lost 7 bases and 1 base, there was a span of 10 bases. The CDR3 loop spans 14 amino acids. The CDR3 nucleotides are TGTGCCAGCATAGTGGGACAGAACACCGGGGAGCTGTTTTTT. Translation: CASIVGQNTGELFF.

This clonotype was seen many times. This chain connects TRBV29-1 to TRBJ2-7; perhaps TRBD2 as D (6 bases). V shed 3 bases and J shed 6 bases, with 12 bases lying between them. The CDR3 runs to 12 residues. The germline V gene encodes CDR1 SQVTM and CDR2 ANQGSEA. The CDR3 sequence is CSVEDYPGEQYF. CDR3 nucleotide sequence: TGCAGCGTTGAGGACTACCCTGGCGAGCAGTACTTC.

This clonotype was seen at least ten times. The V and J genes are TRBV12-3 or TRBV12-4 and TRBJ2-1, with D perhaps matching TRBD2 (6 bases). Trimming removed 5 bases at V and 5 bases at J, with 16 bases between. The CDR3 loop spans 15 amino acids. CDR3 DNA sequence: TGTGCCAGCAGTCCGGACTACCACAACAACAATGAGCAGTTCTTC. It yields the protein CASSPDYHNNNEQFF.

At least ten counts were recorded for this clonotype. In DNA form, the CDR3 reads TGTGCCAGCAGCCCAATACAAGGTTTACGGATTCGGAATGAGCAGTTCTTC. Translated: CASSPIQGLRIRNEQFF. The chain is built from TRBV7-8 and TRBJ2-1; the D is unclear. The CDR3 is 17 residues long. V shed 5 bases and J shed 7 bases, with 24 bases lying between them. The V gene's germline CDR1 is SGHVS and CDR2 FQNEAQ.

At least ten counts were recorded for this clonotype. The rearrangement joins TRBV5-1 to TRBJ2-1, with D unresolved. This CDR3 spans 15 amino acids. Germline V gene lookup returns CDR1 SGHRS and CDR2 YFSETQ. Trimming shortened V by 7 bases and J by 4 bases, and 18 bases separated the two germline ends. The CDR3 loop reads CASARTDDPYNEQFF. In nucleotides, the CDR3 is TGCGCCAGCGCTAGGACGGACGACCCATACAATGAGCAGTTCTTC.

There are a few counts of this clonotype. Germline and junction disagree at one end, which may indicate a read error. This rearrangement joins TRBV4-1 to TRBJ1-2; D is ambiguous. Germline CDR1 MGHRA, CDR2 YSYEKL. The CDR3 is 15 residues long. CDR3 in DNA: TGCGCCAGCAGCCAAGAGCCCCGAGCTGACATGGGTGAGGTCTTC. Translation: CASSQEPRADMGEVF.

As regards this clonotype: A read error may explain this, as a much larger clone is one base away. The chain joins TRBV29-1 to TRBJ2-2, with TRBD2 matching over 8 bases. V gave up 7 bases and J gave up 7 bases; unmatched junction bases: 8. The germline gives CDR1 SQVTM, CDR2 ANQGSEA. This CDR3 contains 13 residues. CDR3 sequence reads: CSGKPGGGGELFF. CDR3 DNA: TGCAGCGGCAAACCGGGGGGGGGCGGGGAGCTGTTTTTT.